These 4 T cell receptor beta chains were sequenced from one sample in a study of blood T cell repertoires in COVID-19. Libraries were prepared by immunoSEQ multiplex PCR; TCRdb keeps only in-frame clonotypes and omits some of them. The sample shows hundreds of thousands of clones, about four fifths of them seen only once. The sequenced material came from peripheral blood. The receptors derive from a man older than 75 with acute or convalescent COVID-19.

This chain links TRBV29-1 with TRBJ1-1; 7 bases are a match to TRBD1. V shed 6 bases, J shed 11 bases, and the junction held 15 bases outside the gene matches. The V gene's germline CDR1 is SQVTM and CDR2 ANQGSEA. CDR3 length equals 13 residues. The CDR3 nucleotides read TGCAGCGTCCTCCCACCCTTGACAGGGTGGGCTTTCTTT. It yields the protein CSVLPPLTGWAFF.

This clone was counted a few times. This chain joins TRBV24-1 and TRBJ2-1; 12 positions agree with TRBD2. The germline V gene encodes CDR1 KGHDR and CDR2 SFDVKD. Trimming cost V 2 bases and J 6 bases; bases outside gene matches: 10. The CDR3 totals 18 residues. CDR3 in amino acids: CATSDSFLAGGRPNEQFF. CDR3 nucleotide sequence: TGTGCCACCAGTGATTCTTTCCTAGCGGGAGGGCGCCCCAATGAGCAGTTCTTC.

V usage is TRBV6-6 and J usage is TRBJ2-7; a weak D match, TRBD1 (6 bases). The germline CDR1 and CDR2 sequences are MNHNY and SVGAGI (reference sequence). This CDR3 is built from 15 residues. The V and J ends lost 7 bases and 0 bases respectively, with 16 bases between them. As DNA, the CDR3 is TGTGCCAGCAATCCCAGGTCGGACAGCTCCTACGAGCAGTACTTC. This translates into CASNPRSDSSYEQYF.

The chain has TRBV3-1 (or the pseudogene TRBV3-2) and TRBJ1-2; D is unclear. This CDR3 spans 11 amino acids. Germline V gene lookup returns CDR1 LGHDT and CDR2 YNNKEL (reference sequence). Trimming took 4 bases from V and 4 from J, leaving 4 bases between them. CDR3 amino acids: CASSLAYGYTF. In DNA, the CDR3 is TGTGCCAGCAGCCTGGCCTATGGCTACACCTTC.